This T cell receptor (beta chain) stems from a study of glioma-infiltrating T cells after dendritic cell vaccination. Some clones are missing from TCRdb's copy, which holds only in-frame ones; the method was immunoSEQ multiplex PCR. The sample lists 20,000 to 25,000 clones, about four fifths occurring once. The germline V and J ends were trimmed by 2 bases and 7 bases, with 12 bases remaining between them. The CDR3 runs 15 residues. Per germline, CDR1 LNHNV and CDR2 YYDKDF (reference sequence). The chain carries TRBV15 and TRBJ1-6; TRBD1 might be the D (5 bases). The starting material was blood, obtained before dendritic cell vaccination. The TCR originated in a human donor with glioblastoma. The CDR3 loop reads CATSRNGGGNSPLHF. Written as DNA, the CDR3 is TGTGCCACCAGCAGAAACGGGGGAGGGAATTCACCCCTCCACTTT. Drawing the rest from reference TRBV15 and TRBJ1-6, the complete variable domain is DAMVIQNPRYQVTQFGKPVTLSCSQTLNHNVMYWYQQKSSQAPKLLFHYYDKDFNNEADTPDNFQSRRPNTSFCFLDIRSPGLGDTAMYLCATSRNGGGNSPLHFGNGTRLTVT.